The source of this TCR beta chain is a study of post-analysis software for immune sequencing data. Study-wide points: Same-batch preparations were strongly co-clustered by F measure. Relative to controls, patients had several TRBV segments at higher frequency, with TRBV5-6, TRBV5-1 and TRBV20-1 among these. Multiple sclerosis was associated with a significant reduction in normalized Chao1 diversity relative to controls.

Unique molecular identifiers were carried by the TCR beta cDNA libraries. TCRdb used MiXCR to reprocess the PCR reads, holding one entry per CDR3 protein. The data show more than 450,000 distinct CDR3 sequences, around 36% seen once. The J segment lost 6 bases and the V segment lost 0 bases, leaving 8 bases of the junction unmatched. This CDR3 is built from 15 residues. CDR1 and CDR2 (germline): SGHRS, YFSETQ. Note on this clonotype: Its antigen remains unidentified.

The sample comprised blood. This chain connects TRBV5-1 to TRBJ2-7; the match to TRBD1 covers 8 bases. The source of this sequence is a girl aged 2-17 years with multiple sclerosis. The DNA for the CDR3 is TGCGCCAGCAGCTTGGTCGCAGGGGGCCTAGGCGAGCAGTACTTC. Its protein is CASSLVAGGLGEQYF.